This T cell receptor beta chain was identified in a study of blood T cell repertoires in COVID-19. For the study at large: The United States, Italy and Spain supplied acute and convalescent COVID-19 samples. PBMCs, B-cell-depleted T cells, or T cells provided the cDNA or gDNA that made up the material.

V dropped 4 bases and J dropped 3 bases, with 16 bases sitting between them. CDR3 length equals 15 residues. Looked up from germline, CDR1 is MDHEN and CDR2 is SYDVKM. Original processing methods: Reference gene primers were amplified, and this amplification served to estimate nucleated cell counts. Sequencing was performed with immunoSEQ multiplex PCR; in TCRdb, only in-frame clones are kept and a portion is missing. D and trimming come from the DNA, and the V and J calls and clone size come from that table. The sample contains 350,000 to 450,000 clones, roughly 90% of which appear only once. This chain links TRBV28 with TRBJ2-7, with D possibly being TRBD1 (5 bases). Sequencing was done on a sample of peripheral blood. This TCR came from a man aged 35 to 55 with acute or convalescent COVID-19. The CDR3 reads CASSSIGVSLYEQYF. The CDR3 DNA is TGTGCCAGCAGTTCTATAGGGGTTTCCCTCTACGAGCAGTACTTC.